The clone carrying this T cell receptor (beta chain) was picked up a small number of times. The patients chosen for sequencing had shown expansion of CD8+CD57+ cells (detected by flow cytometry). Template material for TCR beta VDJ and CDR3 profiling consisted of genomic DNA. TCRdb reanalysed the reads using MiXCR and keeps one entry per CDR3 protein. Of around 190,000 distinct CDR3 sequences in the sample, almost 50% are singletons; the top ten hold 10% to 15%. These data originate in a study of CD8+CD57+ T cells in acquired aplastic anemia. Overall study: 3.2 ug was the average amount of DNA from sorted CD4+ and CD8+ cells.

The receptor comes from a human donor with aplastic anemia. Sequenced: sorted CD4+, CD8+, or CD8+CD57+ T cells (not recorded which) from PBMCs.

This CDR3 reads CASSWTGGSEAFF. CDR3 nucleotide sequence: TGTGCCAGCAGTTGGACAGGGGGCTCTGAAGCTTTCTTT. The rearrangement uses TRBV6-5 and TRBJ1-1; 11 bases are a match to TRBD1. The CDR3 contains 13 residues. Germline loops: CDR1 MNHEY, CDR2 SVGAGI. V was pared by 4 bases and J by 6 bases, with 1 base of the junction left unmatched.